The rows below give T cell receptor beta chains drawn from one sample of a study of blood T cell repertoires in COVID-19. Measured with immunoSEQ multiplex PCR; TCRdb has only the in-frame clones, and not every one. The sample lists under 200,000 clones; 84% were seen once. The sequenced sample was peripheral blood. All receptors come from a woman in her 70s with COVID-19, enrolled during active disease. Both conserved end residues are trimmed from each CDR3.

j_call v_call cdr3_aa
TRBJ1-4 TRBV28 ASRPIQGDNEKLF
TRBJ2-5 TRBV5-6 ASSLTSRDQY
TRBJ2-7 TRBV3-1/TRBV3-2 ASRAGTTYEQY
TRBJ1-1 TRBV4-1 ASSTTVESTEAF
TRBJ2-7 TRBV7-9 ASSQEGGTGGNEQY
TRBJ2-3 TRBV3-1/TRBV3-2 ASSPRGGLTTDTQY
TRBJ2-3 TRBV6-1 ASSELRDRGKDTQY
TRBJ1-1 TRBV7-8 ASSLGSSGNEAF
TRBJ2-2 TRBV19 AASSQLRTGELF
TRBJ2-2 TRBV7-9 ASSFSGRANTGELF
TRBJ2-2 TRBV11-2 ASSLLGGGPGTGELF
TRBJ2-7 TRBV6-6 ASSWDRRSYEQY
TRBJ2-6 TRBV15 ATRDRVRGANVLT
TRBJ1-2 TRBV28 ASSWDRVGGYT
TRBJ2-3 TRBV6-5 ASSSLGDTQY
TRBJ1-1 TRBV28 ASSTRHRGRNTEAF
TRBJ2-7 TRBV19 ASSTGGTYEQY
TRBJ1-2 TRBV3-1/TRBV3-2 ASSRVPGTGNGYT
TRBJ2-2 TRBV29-1 SVPILSLAGVFETGELF
TRBJ1-4 TRBV5-1 ASSPDRVVRLLF
TRBJ2-7 TRBV9 ASSVRPSGGYEQY
TRBJ1-1 TRBV5-1 ASTGTANTEAF
TRBJ1-2 TRBV6-1 ASSEGQGAFGYT
TRBJ1-2 TRBV5-1 ASSQGTGTNYGYT
TRBJ1-5 TRBV27 ASSTSTGKGQPQH
TRBJ1-2 TRBV28 ASQEDGYT
TRBJ2-6 TRBV5-1 ASSLAPAPGGANVLT
TRBJ2-2 TRBV7-2 ASQNRGGAGELF
TRBJ1-6 TRBV5-1 ASSYSRENSPLH
TRBJ2-7 TRBV27 ASSPSRVEQY
TRBJ1-6 TRBV7-8 ASSLAGSLNSPLH
TRBJ2-3 TRBV28 ASSTGGGADTQY
TRBJ2-7 TRBV20-1 SAKKHHEQY
TRBJ2-6 TRBV15 ATSREQVVPVLT
TRBJ1-6 TRBV18 ASSRDRGSPLH
TRBJ1-1 TRBV29-1 SVLGQGRAGEAF
TRBJ2-1 TRBV7-2 ASSSYGTSPHNEQF
TRBJ2-2 TRBV5-1 ASSLELPGRAGELF
TRBJ2-2 TRBV5-6 ASSSTTRPDTGELF
TRBJ1-1 TRBV9 ASSGSPGFTEAF
TRBJ2-3 TRBV29-1 SVNRVVDTQY